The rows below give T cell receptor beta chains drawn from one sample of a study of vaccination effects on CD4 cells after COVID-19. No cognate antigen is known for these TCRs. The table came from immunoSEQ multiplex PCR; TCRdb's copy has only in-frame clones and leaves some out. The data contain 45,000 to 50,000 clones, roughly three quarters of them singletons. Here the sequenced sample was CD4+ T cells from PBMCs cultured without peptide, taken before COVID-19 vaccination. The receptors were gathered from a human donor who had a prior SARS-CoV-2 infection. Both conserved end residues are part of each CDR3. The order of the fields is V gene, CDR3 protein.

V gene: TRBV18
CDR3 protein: CASSSGTGFTEAFF

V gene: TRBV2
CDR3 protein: CASSLSNYFPKVDTEAFF

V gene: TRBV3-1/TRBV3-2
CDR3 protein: CASSQTGMGTEAFF

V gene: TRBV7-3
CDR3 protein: CASSPQREGLYEQFF

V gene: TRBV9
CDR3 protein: CASSVDDYKPTDTQYF

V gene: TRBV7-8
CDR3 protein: CASSLGAANAQYF

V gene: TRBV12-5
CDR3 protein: CARTRTGDEQYF

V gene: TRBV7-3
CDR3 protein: CASSPGTAPYEQYF

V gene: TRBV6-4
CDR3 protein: CASSDSSRDEKLFF

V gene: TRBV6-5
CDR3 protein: CASSYTGGRSGETQYF

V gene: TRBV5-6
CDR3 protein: CASSLEGLGSPLHF

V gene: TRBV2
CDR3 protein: CASSLGLAGGGQETQYF

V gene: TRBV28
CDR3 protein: CASRVLSGELFF

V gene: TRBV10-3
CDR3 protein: CAISDTSTPVFEQFF

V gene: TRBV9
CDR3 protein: CASSVTGTGLANTQYF